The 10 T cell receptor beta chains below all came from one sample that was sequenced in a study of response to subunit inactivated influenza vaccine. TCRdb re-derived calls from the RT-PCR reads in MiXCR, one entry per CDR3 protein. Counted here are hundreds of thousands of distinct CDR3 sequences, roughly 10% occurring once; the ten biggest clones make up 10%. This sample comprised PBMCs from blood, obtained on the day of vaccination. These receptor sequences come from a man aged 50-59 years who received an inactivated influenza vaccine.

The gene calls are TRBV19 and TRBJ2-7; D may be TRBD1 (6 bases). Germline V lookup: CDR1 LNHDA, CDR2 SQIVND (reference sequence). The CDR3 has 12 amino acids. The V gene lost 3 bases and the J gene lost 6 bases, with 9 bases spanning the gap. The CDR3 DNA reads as TGTGCCAGTAGTATCGGGACAACCGAGCAGTACTTC. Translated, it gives CASSIGTTEQYF.

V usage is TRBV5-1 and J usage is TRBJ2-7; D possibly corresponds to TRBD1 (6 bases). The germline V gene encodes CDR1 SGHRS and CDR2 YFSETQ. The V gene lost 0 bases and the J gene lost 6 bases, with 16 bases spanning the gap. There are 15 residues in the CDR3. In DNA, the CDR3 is TGCGCCAGCAGCTTGGCGGCGACAGGCCCTTCCGAGCAGTACTTC. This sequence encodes CASSLAATGPSEQYF.

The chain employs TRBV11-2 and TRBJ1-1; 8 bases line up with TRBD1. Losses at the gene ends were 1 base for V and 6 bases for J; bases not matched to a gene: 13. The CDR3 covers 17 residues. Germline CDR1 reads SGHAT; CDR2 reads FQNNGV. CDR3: CASSLVYRGGLYAEAFF. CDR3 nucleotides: TGTGCCAGCAGCTTAGTCTACAGGGGGGGGTTGTATGCTGAAGCTTTCTTT.

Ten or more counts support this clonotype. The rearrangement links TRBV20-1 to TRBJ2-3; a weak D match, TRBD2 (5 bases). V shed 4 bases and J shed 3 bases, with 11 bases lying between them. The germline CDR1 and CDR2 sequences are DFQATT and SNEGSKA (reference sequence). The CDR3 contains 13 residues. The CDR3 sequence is CSAIFGVTDTQYF. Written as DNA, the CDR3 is TGCAGTGCTATTTTCGGGGTGACAGATACGCAGTATTTT.

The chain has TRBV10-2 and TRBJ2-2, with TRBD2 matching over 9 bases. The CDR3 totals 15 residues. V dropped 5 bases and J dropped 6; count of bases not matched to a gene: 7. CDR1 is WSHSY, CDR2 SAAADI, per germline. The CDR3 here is CASSLLAGGPGELFF. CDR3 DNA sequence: TGCGCCAGCAGTTTACTGGCGGGGGGGCCCGGGGAGCTGTTTTTT.

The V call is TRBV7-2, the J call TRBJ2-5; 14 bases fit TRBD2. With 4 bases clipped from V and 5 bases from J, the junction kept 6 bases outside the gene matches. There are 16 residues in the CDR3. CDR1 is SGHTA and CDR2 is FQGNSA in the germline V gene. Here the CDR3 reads CASSSRLAGGLETQYF. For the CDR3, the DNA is TGTGCCAGCAGCTCCAGACTAGCGGGGGGGCTGGAGACCCAGTACTTC. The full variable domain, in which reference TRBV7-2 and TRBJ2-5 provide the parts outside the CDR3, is GAGVSQSPSNKVTEKGKDVELRCDPISGHTALYWYRQSLGQGLEFLIYFQGNSAPDKSGLPSDRFSAERTGGSVSTLTIQRTQQEDSAVYLCASSSRLAGGLETQYFGPGTRLLVL.

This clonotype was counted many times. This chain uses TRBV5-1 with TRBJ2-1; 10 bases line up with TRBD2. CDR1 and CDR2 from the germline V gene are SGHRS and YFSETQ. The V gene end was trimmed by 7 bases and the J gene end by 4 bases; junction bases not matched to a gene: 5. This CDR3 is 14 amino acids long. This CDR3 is CASGLADVYNEQFF. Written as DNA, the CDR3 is TGCGCCAGCGGACTAGCGGACGTATACAATGAGCAGTTCTTC.

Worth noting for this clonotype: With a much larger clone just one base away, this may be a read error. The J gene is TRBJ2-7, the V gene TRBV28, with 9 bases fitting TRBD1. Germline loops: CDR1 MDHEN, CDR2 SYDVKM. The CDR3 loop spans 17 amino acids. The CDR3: CVSRTIRRGQGGDEQYF. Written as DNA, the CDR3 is TGTGTCAGCAGAACTATCCGACGGGGACAGGGAGGGGACGAGCAGTACTTC. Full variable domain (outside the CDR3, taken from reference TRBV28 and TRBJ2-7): DVKVTQSSRYLVKRTGEKVFLECVQDMDHENMFWYRQDPGLGLRLIYFSYDVKMKEKGDIPEGYSVSREKKERFSLILESASTNQTSMYLCVSRTIRRGQGGDEQYFGPGTRLTVT.

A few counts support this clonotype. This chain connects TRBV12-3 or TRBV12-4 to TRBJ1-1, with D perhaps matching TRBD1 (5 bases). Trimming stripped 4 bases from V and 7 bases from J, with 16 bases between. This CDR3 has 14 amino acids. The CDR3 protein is CASSYTSQGGEAFF. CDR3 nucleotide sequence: TGTGCCAGCAGTTACACTTCCCAGGGTGGTGAAGCTTTCTTT.

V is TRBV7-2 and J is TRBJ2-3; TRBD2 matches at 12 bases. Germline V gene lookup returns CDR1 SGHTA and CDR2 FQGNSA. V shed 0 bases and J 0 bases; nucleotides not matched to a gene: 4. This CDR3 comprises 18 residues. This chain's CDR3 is CASSLAPGTSGSTDTQYF. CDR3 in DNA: TGTGCCAGCAGCTTAGCGCCCGGGACTAGCGGGAGCACAGATACGCAGTATTTT.